Below, one T cell receptor (beta chain) is given with its context. Antigen: not known. It was with 60 Vbeta and 13 Jbeta primers that the PCR ran. The method was immunoSEQ multiplex PCR; TCRdb's version includes in-frame clones alone and lacks a portion of them. The top ten hold around 1.8% of the sample, which has around 220,000 clones, about three quarters seen once. Trimming pared 6 bases from V and 1 base from J, leaving 13 bases between. Germline CDR1 reads SEHNR; CDR2 reads FQNEAQ (reference sequence). The CDR3 has 15 amino acids. This sample is part of a study of cytomegalovirus exposure and HLA in healthy donors. Study-wide points: CMV serostatus stood as the only immune exposure information on hand. Indistinguishable V segments, including TRBV6-2 and TRBV6-3, were excluded. Apparent HLA restriction characterized most CMV-associated TCR beta chains in a later analysis.

The sample consisted of PBMCs. The clonotype originates from a man between 18 and 35 years old in good health and CMV-seronegative. The rearrangement uses TRBV7-9 and TRBJ1-3, with D possibly TRBD1 on 5 matching bases. The CDR3 DNA is TGTGCCAGCAGTTGGGCGGGGGTGTCTGGAAACACCATATATTTT. The encoded protein is CASSWAGVSGNTIYF.